This TCR beta chain was profiled in a study of control samples from healthy donors and cancer patients. The germline V gene has CDR1 KGHDR and CDR2 SFDVKD. This CDR3 has 15 residues. V gave up 4 bases and J gave up 2 bases; unmatched junction bases: 3. Libraries were prepared by immunoSEQ multiplex PCR; TCRdb keeps only in-frame clonotypes and omits some of them. Of 100,000 to 150,000 clones listed, 80% to 90% were seen once; the top ten hold 12%. The TCR was taken from a young man in good health. Sequencing was performed on blood. This chain connects TRBV24-1 to TRBJ2-3; 9 positions agree with TRBD1. The CDR3 DNA reads TGTGCCACCAGTGAAGGGACAGGGCTCACAGATACGCAGTATTTT. Translating gives CATSEGTGLTDTQYF.